These T cell receptor beta chains were read from a single sample in a study of a mutant IDH1 vaccine in newly diagnosed glioma. Only in-frame clones appear in the TCRdb table, and some are missing; sequencing was by immunoSEQ multiplex PCR. The data hold 35,000 to 45,000 clones, with approximately 83% observed a single time. The antigens these receptors bind are not known. The sequences come from PBMCs, collected from a glioma patient whose treatment included an IDH1 peptide vaccine. These receptors came from a woman aged 45-60 years with glioma. CDR3s include the opening cysteine and the closing phenylalanine or tryptophan. D genes are given only for firm matches. Clone size is not always given. Where it is, it says once, few, many or a class for expanded clones.

d_call: NA
v_call: TRBV9
j_call: TRBJ2-3
clone_size: NA
cdr3_aa: CASSVYRTDTQYF
cdr3_nt: TGTGCCAGCAGCGTATACAGAACAGATACGCAGTATTTT

d_call: NA
v_call: TRBV4-2
j_call: TRBJ1-2
clone_size: NA
cdr3_aa: CASSQDRVGVGYGYTF
cdr3_nt: TGTGCCAGCAGCCAAGATAGGGTCGGGGTGGGCTATGGCTACACCTTC

d_call: NA
v_call: TRBV20-1
j_call: TRBJ1-1
clone_size: NA
cdr3_aa: CSSEMNTEAFF
cdr3_nt: TGCAGTTCAGAGATGAACACTGAAGCTTTCTTT

d_call: NA
v_call: TRBV9
j_call: TRBJ1-1
clone_size: few
cdr3_aa: CASSVAGHTEAFF
cdr3_nt: TGTGCCAGCAGCGTAGCGGGGCACACTGAAGCTTTCTTT

d_call: NA
v_call: TRBV14
j_call: TRBJ1-4
clone_size: NA
cdr3_aa: CASSQQGLANEKLFF
cdr3_nt: TGTGCCAGCAGCCAGCAGGGGTTAGCTAATGAAAAACTGTTTTTT

d_call: NA
v_call: TRBV5-1
j_call: TRBJ1-1
clone_size: few
cdr3_aa: CASSLAKQGKNTEAFF
cdr3_nt: TGCGCCAGCAGCTTGGCCAAGCAGGGGAAGAACACTGAAGCTTTCTTT

d_call: TRBD2
v_call: TRBV5-4
j_call: TRBJ2-7
clone_size: NA
cdr3_aa: CASSFTSGGTYEQYF
cdr3_nt: TGTGCCAGCAGCTTTACTAGCGGGGGGACCTACGAGCAGTACTTC

d_call: TRBD1
v_call: TRBV7-9
j_call: TRBJ1-2
clone_size: NA
cdr3_aa: CASSFGQGANYGYTF
cdr3_nt: TGTGCCAGCAGCTTCGGACAGGGAGCTAACTATGGCTACACCTTC

d_call: NA
v_call: TRBV7-9
j_call: TRBJ2-5
clone_size: NA
cdr3_aa: CASSADQQVWETQYF
cdr3_nt: TGTGCCAGCAGCGCAGACCAACAGGTGTGGGAGACCCAGTACTTC

d_call: TRBD1
v_call: TRBV14
j_call: TRBJ1-2
clone_size: NA
cdr3_aa: CASSQGTGVGYTF
cdr3_nt: TGTGCCAGCAGCCAAGGGACAGGGGTTGGCTACACCTTC

d_call: TRBD1
v_call: TRBV19
j_call: TRBJ1-6
clone_size: NA
cdr3_aa: CASSIGTGFPNSPLHF
cdr3_nt: TGTGCCAGTAGTATAGGGACAGGGTTTCCCAATTCACCCCTCCACTTT

d_call: TRBD2
v_call: TRBV19
j_call: TRBJ2-3
clone_size: NA
cdr3_aa: CASSRRRGTDTQYF
cdr3_nt: TGTGCCAGTAGTAGGCGGCGGGGGACAGATACGCAGTATTTT

d_call: TRBD1
v_call: TRBV5-4
j_call: TRBJ2-7
clone_size: NA
cdr3_aa: CASSYQTGSYEQYF
cdr3_nt: TGTGCCAGCAGCTACCAGACAGGGTCCTACGAGCAGTACTTC

d_call: NA
v_call: TRBV5-1
j_call: TRBJ2-7
clone_size: NA
cdr3_aa: CASSSSYEQYF
cdr3_nt: TGCGCCAGCAGCTCCTCCTACGAGCAGTACTTC

d_call: TRBD1
v_call: TRBV5-1
j_call: TRBJ1-3
clone_size: NA
cdr3_aa: CASSSDRGVRAGNTIYF
cdr3_nt: TGCGCCAGCAGTTCGGACAGGGGAGTCCGAGCTGGAAACACCATATATTTT

d_call: TRBD1
v_call: TRBV5-1
j_call: TRBJ1-1
clone_size: NA
cdr3_aa: CASSPDRGPLNTEAFF
cdr3_nt: TGCGCCAGCAGCCCTGACAGGGGGCCCTTGAACACTGAAGCTTTCTTT

d_call: NA
v_call: TRBV6-4
j_call: TRBJ1-2
clone_size: NA
cdr3_aa: CASSDSGGLAYTF
cdr3_nt: TGTGCCAGCAGTGACTCGGGGGGACTCGCCTACACCTTC

d_call: NA
v_call: TRBV20-1
j_call: TRBJ1-2
clone_size: NA
cdr3_aa: CSASLRGYTF
cdr3_nt: TGCAGTGCTAGCCTCCGGGGCTACACCTTC

d_call: NA
v_call: TRBV4-3
j_call: TRBJ1-1
clone_size: NA
cdr3_aa: CASSQDRQGYTEAFF
cdr3_nt: TGCGCCAGCAGCCAAGATCGGCAGGGTTACACTGAAGCTTTCTTT

d_call: NA
v_call: TRBV7-9
j_call: TRBJ1-5
clone_size: NA
cdr3_aa: CASSFDRVGGEPQHF
cdr3_nt: TGTGCCAGCAGCTTTGATAGGGTAGGTGGGGAGCCCCAGCATTTT

d_call: NA
v_call: TRBV5-5
j_call: TRBJ1-4
clone_size: NA
cdr3_aa: CASSPKGENEKLFF
cdr3_nt: TGTGCCAGCAGCCCAAAAGGGGAAAATGAAAAACTGTTTTTT

d_call: NA
v_call: TRBV7-9
j_call: TRBJ1-1
clone_size: NA
cdr3_aa: CASRQGTPPGTEAFF
cdr3_nt: TGTGCCAGCAGACAGGGCACCCCCCCAGGGACTGAAGCTTTCTTT

d_call: TRBD1
v_call: TRBV18
j_call: TRBJ1-5
clone_size: NA
cdr3_aa: CASSNETPGQRNQPQHF
cdr3_nt: TGTGCCAGCTCTAACGAAACCCCGGGACAGAGGAATCAGCCCCAGCATTTT

d_call: NA
v_call: TRBV19
j_call: TRBJ1-1
clone_size: NA
cdr3_aa: CASSIGGEAFF
cdr3_nt: TGTGCCAGTAGTATCGGAGGGGAAGCTTTCTTT

d_call: NA
v_call: TRBV7-2
j_call: TRBJ1-1
clone_size: NA
cdr3_aa: CASSLAMNTEAFF
cdr3_nt: TGTGCCAGCAGCTTGGCCATGAACACTGAAGCTTTCTTT

d_call: NA
v_call: TRBV7-9
j_call: TRBJ2-1
clone_size: NA
cdr3_aa: CASSPVREQFF
cdr3_nt: TGTGCCAGCAGCCCGGTCCGTGAGCAGTTCTTC

d_call: TRBD1
v_call: TRBV5-8
j_call: TRBJ1-6
clone_size: NA
cdr3_aa: CASGSAGGNSPLHF
cdr3_nt: TGTGCCAGCGGATCAGCAGGGGGCAACTCACCCCTCCACTTT

d_call: NA
v_call: TRBV7-8
j_call: TRBJ1-6
clone_size: few
cdr3_aa: CASSFRNSPLHF
cdr3_nt: TGTGCCAGCAGCTTCAGGAATTCACCCCTCCACTTT

d_call: TRBD1
v_call: TRBV18
j_call: TRBJ1-1
clone_size: NA
cdr3_aa: CASSPRQGRMNTEAFF
cdr3_nt: TGTGCCAGCTCACCCCGACAGGGGAGAATGAACACTGAAGCTTTCTTT

d_call: TRBD2
v_call: TRBV5-4
j_call: TRBJ2-2
clone_size: NA
cdr3_aa: CASSAGTSGPGELFF
cdr3_nt: TGTGCCAGCAGTGCCGGGACTAGCGGACCCGGGGAGCTGTTTTTT

d_call: NA
v_call: TRBV11-3
j_call: TRBJ1-4
clone_size: once
cdr3_aa: CASSRRYSYTNEKLFF
cdr3_nt: TGTGCCAGCAGCCGGAGGTACAGCTACACTAATGAAAAACTGTTTTTT

d_call: NA
v_call: TRBV6-1
j_call: TRBJ1-5
clone_size: NA
cdr3_aa: CASRTRDTFPQPQHF
cdr3_nt: TGTGCCAGCAGGACCCGGGACACCTTCCCTCAGCCCCAGCATTTT

d_call: NA
v_call: TRBV6-5
j_call: TRBJ1-6
clone_size: NA
cdr3_aa: CARVADYNSPLHF
cdr3_nt: TGTGCCCGGGTGGCGGATTATAATTCACCCCTCCACTTT

d_call: TRBD2
v_call: TRBV27
j_call: TRBJ2-1
clone_size: NA
cdr3_aa: CASSSRAGGPSYNEQFF
cdr3_nt: TGTGCCAGCAGTTCCCGAGCGGGGGGGCCGTCCTACAATGAGCAGTTCTTC

d_call: TRBD1
v_call: TRBV9
j_call: TRBJ2-6
clone_size: NA
cdr3_aa: CASSVGAGGASGANVLTF
cdr3_nt: TGTGCCAGCAGCGTAGGGGCAGGGGGCGCGTCAGGGGCCAACGTCCTGACTTTC

d_call: NA
v_call: TRBV10-3
j_call: TRBJ1-1
clone_size: NA
cdr3_aa: CAISESPDTEAFF
cdr3_nt: TGTGCCATCAGCGAGTCCCCCGACACTGAAGCTTTCTTT

d_call: TRBD2
v_call: TRBV27
j_call: TRBJ2-2
clone_size: NA
cdr3_aa: CASSLVLAGGPGELFF
cdr3_nt: TGTGCCAGCAGTTTGGTATTGGCGGGGGGGCCTGGGGAGCTGTTTTTT

d_call: NA
v_call: TRBV27
j_call: TRBJ1-1
clone_size: NA
cdr3_aa: CASTERARMNTEAFF
cdr3_nt: TGTGCCAGCACCGAACGGGCCCGAATGAACACTGAAGCTTTCTTT

d_call: NA
v_call: TRBV2
j_call: TRBJ1-6
clone_size: NA
cdr3_aa: CASRGGQSNSPLHF
cdr3_nt: TGTGCCAGCAGGGGGGGCCAGAGTAATTCACCCCTCCACTTT

d_call: NA
v_call: TRBV5-8
j_call: TRBJ1-6
clone_size: few
cdr3_aa: CASSLRTVGNSPLHF
cdr3_nt: TGTGCCAGCAGCCTGAGGACAGTTGGGAATTCACCCCTCCACTTT

d_call: NA
v_call: TRBV5-1
j_call: TRBJ1-3
clone_size: NA
cdr3_aa: CASSLGNAGAGNTIYF
cdr3_nt: TGCGCCAGCAGCTTGGGCAACGCGGGGGCTGGAAACACCATATATTTT

d_call: TRBD1
v_call: TRBV5-1
j_call: TRBJ1-1
clone_size: NA
cdr3_aa: CASGQGRNTEAFF
cdr3_nt: TGCGCCAGCGGACAGGGCAGGAACACTGAAGCTTTCTTT

d_call: NA
v_call: TRBV11-3
j_call: TRBJ1-2
clone_size: NA
cdr3_aa: CASSLGAWDGYTF
cdr3_nt: TGTGCCAGCAGCTTAGGAGCGTGGGACGGCTACACCTTC

d_call: NA
v_call: TRBV5-4
j_call: TRBJ2-7
clone_size: NA
cdr3_aa: CASSQARGIAYEQYF
cdr3_nt: TGTGCCAGCAGCCAAGCACGGGGGATCGCCTACGAGCAGTACTTC

d_call: NA
v_call: TRBV27
j_call: TRBJ1-1
clone_size: NA
cdr3_aa: CASSRQLLNTEAFF
cdr3_nt: TGTGCCAGCAGTCGACAGCTCTTGAACACTGAAGCTTTCTTT

d_call: TRBD1
v_call: TRBV9
j_call: TRBJ1-3
clone_size: NA
cdr3_aa: CASSIRTGYSGNTIYF
cdr3_nt: TGTGCCAGCAGCATACGGACAGGCTACTCTGGAAACACCATATATTTT

d_call: NA
v_call: TRBV7-9
j_call: TRBJ1-1
clone_size: NA
cdr3_aa: CASSRGGGGNTEAFF
cdr3_nt: TGTGCCAGCAGCCGCGGTGGGGGCGGGAACACTGAAGCTTTCTTT

d_call: TRBD1
v_call: TRBV19
j_call: TRBJ1-6
clone_size: NA
cdr3_aa: CASSIAGQNSPLHF
cdr3_nt: TGTGCCAGTAGTATTGCGGGACAGAATTCACCCCTCCACTTT

d_call: TRBD2
v_call: TRBV4-2
j_call: TRBJ2-5
clone_size: NA
cdr3_aa: CASSQDRGGEETQYF
cdr3_nt: TGTGCCAGCAGCCAAGATCGCGGGGGGGAAGAGACCCAGTACTTC